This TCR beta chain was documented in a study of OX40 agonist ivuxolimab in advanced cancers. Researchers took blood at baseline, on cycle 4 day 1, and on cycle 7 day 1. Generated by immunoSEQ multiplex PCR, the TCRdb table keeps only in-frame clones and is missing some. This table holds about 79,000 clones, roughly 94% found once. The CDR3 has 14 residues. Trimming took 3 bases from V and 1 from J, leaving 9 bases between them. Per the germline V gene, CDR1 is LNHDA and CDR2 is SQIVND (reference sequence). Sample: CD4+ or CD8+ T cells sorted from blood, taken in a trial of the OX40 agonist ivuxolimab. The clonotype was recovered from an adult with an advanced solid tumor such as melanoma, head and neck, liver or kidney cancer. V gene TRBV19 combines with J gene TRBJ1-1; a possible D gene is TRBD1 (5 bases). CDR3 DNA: TGTGCCAGTAGTATCATGCAGGGGAACACTGAAGCTTTCTTT. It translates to CASSIMQGNTEAFF.